A single TCR beta chain is shown here with its context. The entry originates in a study of blood T cell repertoires in COVID-19. Study-wide context: Samples of COVID-19 (acute and convalescent) were obtained from the United States, Italy and Spain. The analysed material was cDNA or gDNA that came from T cells, B-cell-depleted T cells, or PBMCs.

The protocol was immunoSEQ multiplex PCR, while the TCRdb copy is restricted to in-frame clones and leaves out a portion. The repertoire consists of around 26,000 clones, with approximately 81% occurring once and the leading ten covering roughly 34%. Trimming cost V 8 bases and J 0 bases, with 14 bases left between them. CDR3 length: 15 amino acids. Germline V lookup: CDR1 ENHRY, CDR2 SYGVKD. The chain uses TRBV10-3 and TRBJ2-4; tentative D call: TRBD1 (7 bases). The clonotype comes from a human donor in a cohort sampled during active COVID-19. The specimen was peripheral blood. CDR3 in amino acids: CAISGGTLAKNIQYF. CDR3 coding DNA: TGTGCCATCTCAGGGGGGACCCTAGCCAAAAACATTCAGTACTTC.